This T cell receptor (beta chain) is from a study of memory CD4+ T cells and cytomegalovirus serostatus. Study-level findings and limits: CD4+ memory repertoires contained about two fifths of the 164 reported CMV TCRbeta sequences. CMV serostatus prediction reached median AUC approximately 0.95, or 0.91 with US-trained model.

Concerning this clone itself: What it binds is unknown.

Data came from immunoSEQ multiplex PCR; TCRdb stores just in-frame clones and leaves some out. The table includes 28,000 or so clones, about 75% detected once. The V and J ends lost 5 bases and 0 bases, in that order; junction bases with no gene match: 11. In germline, CDR1 is SGHRS, CDR2 YFSETQ. This CDR3 is built from 18 residues. Single viable CD3+CD4+CD8-CD45RO+ cells were sorted as the memory CD4+ T cells. Positive selection with CD4 microbeads enriched total CD4+ T cells. The specimen sequenced was memory CD4+ T cells from blood. The receptor was derived from an adult in good health and CMV-seronegative. The chain uses TRBV5-1 and TRBJ2-3; 11 nucleotides agree with TRBD2. The CDR3 is CASRTSLAGDGSTDTQYF. DNA for the CDR3: TGCGCCAGCAGAACATCACTAGCGGGAGACGGTAGCACAGATACGCAGTATTTT.